Detailed here is one TCR beta chain. The data originate from a study of OX40 agonist ivuxolimab in advanced cancers. Only in-frame clones appear in the TCRdb table, and some are missing; sequencing was by immunoSEQ multiplex PCR. The table includes about 84,000 clones, more than 80% detected once. Sequenced material: CD4+ or CD8+ T cells sorted from blood, taken in a trial of the OX40 agonist ivuxolimab. This clonotype originated in an adult with an advanced solid tumor such as melanoma, head and neck, liver or kidney cancer.

The chain's CDR3 is CASRTSGASTDTQYF. The CDR3 DNA reads TGTGCCAGCCGAACTAGCGGGGCTAGCACAGATACGCAGTATTTT. This chain links TRBV6-1 with TRBJ2-3, with 10 bases that match TRBD2. CDR3 length: 15 amino acids. The ends lost 8 bases at V and 0 bases at J; junction bases unmatched: 5. Germline CDR1 and CDR2: MNHNS and SASEGT.